Listed below are T cell receptor beta chains from one sample, sequenced in a study of OX40 agonist ivuxolimab in advanced cancers. Method: immunoSEQ multiplex PCR; TCRdb's copy keeps in-frame clones and lacks some. The repertoire consists of over 80,000 clones, with about 80% occurring once and the leading ten covering less than 5.5%. The specimen was CD4+ or CD8+ T cells sorted from blood, collected in a trial of the OX40 agonist ivuxolimab. The receptors come from an adult with an advanced solid tumor such as melanoma, head and neck, liver or kidney cancer. Both conserved end residues are part of each CDR3. The order of the fields is J gene, D gene, V gene, clone size, CDR3 DNA, CDR3 protein. A D gene is named only where the DNA matches it firmly. The listing skips clone size in some rows; elsewhere it reads once, few, many or a size class.

TRBJ1-5 - TRBV15 - TGTGCCACCAGCAGAGAGTCCGGGACCCCTCCTCCGCCCCAGCATTTT CATSRESGTPPPPQHF
TRBJ1-2 TRBD1 TRBV7-2 - TGTGCCAGCAGCTCCGACAGGGACCTTGGCTACACCTTC CASSSDRDLGYTF
TRBJ2-1 - TRBV5-4 - TGTGCCAGCAGCTTGGTTGATAGCTCCTACAATGAGCAGTTCTTC CASSLVDSSYNEQFF
TRBJ1-4 - TRBV30 - TGTGCCTGGAGTGAGGGTGTTTGGCTGTTTTTT CAWSEGVWLFF
TRBJ1-1 - TRBV7-3 - TGTGCCAGCAGCCGAGGGGCGAACACTGAAGCTTTCTTT CASSRGANTEAFF
TRBJ2-1 TRBD1 TRBV11-2 - TGTGCCAGCAGCTTCACAGGGGGCGGACTGAGTGCGCAGTTCTTC CASSFTGGGLSAQFF
TRBJ2-3 TRBD1 TRBV7-9 once TGTGCCAGCAGCCCGAGACAGGGGGGGCTGTTTACGCAGTATTTT CASSPRQGGLFTQYF
TRBJ2-1 - TRBV7-8 - TGTGCCAGCAGCTTGTCGTCGCTAGTCGACAATGAGCAGTTCTTC CASSLSSLVDNEQFF
TRBJ1-2 - TRBV27 - TGTGCCAGCAGTTTTCTAGGGGCTGTTAACTATGGCTACACCTTC CASSFLGAVNYGYTF
TRBJ2-7 - TRBV19 - TGTGCCAGTAGTATTGTGGAGGGTTCCTACGAGCAGTACTTC CASSIVEGSYEQYF
TRBJ1-3 - TRBV5-1 - TGCGCCAGCAGCTTTTTCCCGGAAGTGAAGCCTGTCGACACCATATATTTT CASSFFPEVKPVDTIYF
TRBJ2-3 TRBD1 TRBV5-4 - TGTGCCAGCAGCACGGGGACAGGGGGCCGCACAGATACGCAGTATTTT CASSTGTGGRTDTQYF
TRBJ2-6 - TRBV4-1 - TGCGCCAGCAGCCGCAGGAGGCACCTAGGGGCTGGGGCCAACGTCCTGACTTTC CASSRRRHLGAGANVLTF
TRBJ1-2 - TRBV20-1 - TGCAGCCCCATCGGGTCCTCGGGCTACACCTTC CSPIGSSGYTF
TRBJ1-2 - TRBV5-4 - TGTGCCAGCAGCGGGAGCGGGGGAAAGGAAGGCTACACCTTC CASSGSGGKEGYTF
TRBJ2-7 TRBD2 TRBV5-1 - TGCGCCAGCAGCTTATTTAGCGGGAGCTCCTACGAGCAGTACTTC CASSLFSGSSYEQYF
TRBJ2-3 TRBD2 TRBV27 - TGTGCCAGCAGTCGACTCCCGAAGACTAGCGGTTACACAGATACGCAGTATTTT CASSRLPKTSGYTDTQYF
TRBJ1-2 - TRBV28 - TGTGCCAGCACCCGGGGGGGCACCGTCTATGGCTACACCTTC CASTRGGTVYGYTF
TRBJ2-7 TRBD2 TRBV5-6 once TGTGCCAGCAGCCACATTAGCGGGAGGGCCGACGAGCAGTACTTC CASSHISGRADEQYF
TRBJ1-4 TRBD1 TRBV25-1 - TGTGCCAGCAGTGAATCGGACAGGGGTTATGAAAAACTGTTTTTT CASSESDRGYEKLFF
TRBJ1-1 - TRBV4-1 - TGCGCCAGCAGCCAAGAACCCTCTACAATAAAAGCTGACGCTTTCTTT CASSQEPSTIKADAFF
TRBJ2-2 - TRBV7-3 - TGTGCCAGCAGCCCGACCGGGACGCAGACCGGGGAGCTGTTTTTT CASSPTGTQTGELFF
TRBJ1-1 - TRBV5-4 few TGTGCCAGCAGCTTGGAAATTCACACTGAAGCTTTCTTT CASSLEIHTEAFF
TRBJ2-3 - TRBV5-1 - TGCGCCAGCAGCTTACAGGAGCCACGCACAGATACGCAGTATTTT CASSLQEPRTDTQYF
TRBJ2-7 - TRBV5-6 - TGTGCCAGCAGCGGACCCGGACAGTTAGATTTCTACGAGCAGTACTTC CASSGPGQLDFYEQYF
TRBJ1-1 - TRBV19 - TGTGCCAGTAGGACCAACGGACAAAACACTGAAGCTTTCTTT CASRTNGQNTEAFF
TRBJ2-7 - TRBV7-9 - TGTGCCAGCAGCCCTGGGGCTAGCTTTGAGCAGTACTTC CASSPGASFEQYF
TRBJ2-2 TRBD1 TRBV12-5 - TGTGCTAGTGGTTTAAGCTGGACAGGGGGGGACGGGGAGCTGTTTTTT CASGLSWTGGDGELFF
TRBJ1-1 - TRBV19 - TGTGCCAGTAGTCACCCGAACACTGAAGCTTTCTTT CASSHPNTEAFF
TRBJ2-2 - TRBV23-1 - TGCGCCAGCAGTCAACTCGTGATGCCCGGGGAGCTGTTTTTT CASSQLVMPGELFF
TRBJ1-5 - TRBV15 - TGTGCCACCAGCAGAGCCCCTCTGTCTCAGGGGAGTCAGCCCCAGCATTTT CATSRAPLSQGSQPQHF
TRBJ1-1 - TRBV29-1 few TGCAGCGCTGTCAAGGGGGGAAACACTGAAGCTTTCTTT CSAVKGGNTEAFF
TRBJ1-1 TRBD1 TRBV5-1 few TGCGCCAGCAGCTGGAACAGGGGCATCACTGAAGCTTTCTTT CASSWNRGITEAFF
TRBJ2-3 - TRBV6-1 - TGTGCCAGCAGTATCACAGATACGCAGTATTTT CASSITDTQYF
TRBJ1-5 TRBD1 TRBV19 - TGTGCCAGTAGTAGACAGGGACACCAGCCCCAGCATTTT CASSRQGHQPQHF
TRBJ2-3 - TRBV2 once TGTGCCAGCAGTGCTGACAGCTTTAGTCTTACAGATACGCAGTATTTT CASSADSFSLTDTQYF
TRBJ2-2 - TRBV9 once TGTGCCAGCAGCTCAGGATCGAACACCGGGGAGCTGTTTTTT CASSSGSNTGELFF
TRBJ2-7 - TRBV4-2 - TGTGCCAGCAGCCAGGGGCCAAGGGGCGAGCAGTACTTC CASSQGPRGEQYF
TRBJ2-5 - TRBV10-3 - TGTGCCATCAGTACGGGGTACCAAGAGACCCAGTACTTC CAISTGYQETQYF
TRBJ1-5 - TRBV5-6 few TGTGCCAGCAGCACCCCGGGCAATCAGCCCCAGCATTTT CASSTPGNQPQHF
TRBJ2-7 TRBD2 TRBV9 - TGTGCCAGCAGCGTAGATTGGGGGACTAGCGGGGTCTACGAGCAGTACTTC CASSVDWGTSGVYEQYF
TRBJ1-5 - TRBV5-6 - TGTGCCAGCAGCACACAGCGCTGGGGTCAGCCCCAGCATTTT CASSTQRWGQPQHF
TRBJ2-7 TRBD2 TRBV5-4 - TGTGCCAGCAGCTTGGCTACCCGCGGGGGGGAGCAGTACTTC CASSLATRGGEQYF
TRBJ1-2 TRBD1 TRBV30 - TGTGCCTGGAGTATGCGGACAGGGAATGGCTACACCTTC CAWSMRTGNGYTF
TRBJ2-1 TRBD1 TRBV7-2 - TGTGCCAGCAGCCCGGGGACAGCCTTCTCCTACAATGAGCAGTTCTTC CASSPGTAFSYNEQFF
TRBJ2-1 TRBD2 TRBV19 once TGTGCCAAGAGACTAGCGGGAGACCAGGGTGAGCAGTTCTTC CAKRLAGDQGEQFF
TRBJ1-1 TRBD1 TRBV12-5 - TGTGCTAGTGGTTTGGCTACCGGGACAGGGAACACTGAAGCTTTCTTT CASGLATGTGNTEAFF
TRBJ1-1 TRBD1 TRBV27 - TGTGCCAGCAGTGGATCCGGGACAGGGGGCAAGGCTTTCTTT CASSGSGTGGKAFF
TRBJ2-7 - TRBV12-5 - TGTGCTAGTGCCGCCAGGGAGCAGTACTTC CASAAREQYF
TRBJ2-1 - TRBV4-1 - TGCGCCAGCAGCCGCCGGGACCCCCGGTTGTCCTACAATGAGCAGTTCTTC CASSRRDPRLSYNEQFF
TRBJ2-2 - TRBV5-6 - TGTGCCAGCAGCTTGCCCAGGGGCGGGGAGCTGTTTTTT CASSLPRGGELFF
TRBJ1-2 - TRBV7-8 - TGTGCCAGCAGCTTAGCGATGCCTTCTAACTATGGCTACACCTTC CASSLAMPSNYGYTF
TRBJ1-3 - TRBV9 few TGTGCCAGCAGCGTAGGGGCAGGGACCCTCTCTGGAAACACCATATATTTT CASSVGAGTLSGNTIYF
TRBJ2-1 TRBD2 TRBV7-9 - TGTGCCAGCAGCTTAGTTGGACTAGCGGGAGTTAGGGACAATGAGCAGTTCTTC CASSLVGLAGVRDNEQFF
TRBJ1-1 - TRBV7-3 - TGTGCCAGCAGCTTCCTAGACCTTAACACTGAAGCTTTCTTT CASSFLDLNTEAFF
TRBJ2-7 TRBD1 TRBV19 - TGTGCCAGTAGGCTCACGGGACAGGGGGACGAGCAGTACTTC CASRLTGQGDEQYF
TRBJ1-1 - TRBV6-5 - TGTGCCAGCAAGCCAAGGACGAACACTGAAGCTTTCTTT CASKPRTNTEAFF